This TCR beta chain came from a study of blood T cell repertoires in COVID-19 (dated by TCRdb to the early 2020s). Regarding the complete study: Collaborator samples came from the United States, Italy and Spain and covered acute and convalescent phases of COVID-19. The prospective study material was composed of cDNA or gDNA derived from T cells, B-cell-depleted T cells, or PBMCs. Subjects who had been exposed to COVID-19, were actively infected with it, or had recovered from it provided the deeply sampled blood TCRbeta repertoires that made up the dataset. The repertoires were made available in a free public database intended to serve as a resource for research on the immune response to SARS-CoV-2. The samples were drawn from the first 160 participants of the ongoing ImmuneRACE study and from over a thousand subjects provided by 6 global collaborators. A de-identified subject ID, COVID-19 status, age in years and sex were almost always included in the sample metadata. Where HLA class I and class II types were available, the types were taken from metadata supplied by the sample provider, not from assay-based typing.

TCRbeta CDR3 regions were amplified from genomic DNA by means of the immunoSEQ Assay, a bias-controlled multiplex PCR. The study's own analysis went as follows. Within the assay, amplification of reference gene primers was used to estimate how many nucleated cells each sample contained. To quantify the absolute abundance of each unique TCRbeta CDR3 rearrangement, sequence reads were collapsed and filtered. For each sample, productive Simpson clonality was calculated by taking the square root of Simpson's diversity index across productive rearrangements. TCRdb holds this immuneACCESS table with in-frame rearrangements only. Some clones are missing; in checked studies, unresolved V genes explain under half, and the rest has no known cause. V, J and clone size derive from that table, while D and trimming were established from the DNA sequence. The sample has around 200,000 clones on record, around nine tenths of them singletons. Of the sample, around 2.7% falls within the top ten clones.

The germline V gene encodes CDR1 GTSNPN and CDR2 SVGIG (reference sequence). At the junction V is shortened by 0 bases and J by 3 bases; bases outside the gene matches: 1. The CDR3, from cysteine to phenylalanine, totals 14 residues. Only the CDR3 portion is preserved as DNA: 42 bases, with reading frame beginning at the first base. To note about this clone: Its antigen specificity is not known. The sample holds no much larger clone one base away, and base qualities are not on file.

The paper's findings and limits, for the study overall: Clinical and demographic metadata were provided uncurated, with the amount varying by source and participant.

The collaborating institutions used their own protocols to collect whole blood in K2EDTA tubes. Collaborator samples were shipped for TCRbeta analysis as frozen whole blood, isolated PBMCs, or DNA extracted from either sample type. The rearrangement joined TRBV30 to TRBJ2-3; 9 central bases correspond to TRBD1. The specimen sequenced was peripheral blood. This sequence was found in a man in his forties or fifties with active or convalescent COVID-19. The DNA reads TGTGCCTGGAGTGTGGGACAGGGAACAGATACGCAGTATTTT. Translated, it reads CAWSVGQGTDTQYF.